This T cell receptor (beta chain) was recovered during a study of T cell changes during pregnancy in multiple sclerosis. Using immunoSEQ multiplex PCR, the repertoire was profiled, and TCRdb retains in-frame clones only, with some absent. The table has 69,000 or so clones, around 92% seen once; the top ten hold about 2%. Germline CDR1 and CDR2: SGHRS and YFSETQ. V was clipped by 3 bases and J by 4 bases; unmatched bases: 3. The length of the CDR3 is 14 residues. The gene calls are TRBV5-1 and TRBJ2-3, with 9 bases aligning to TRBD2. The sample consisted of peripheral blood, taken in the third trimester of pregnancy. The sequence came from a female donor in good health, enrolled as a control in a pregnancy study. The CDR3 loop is CASSYGTSPDTQYF. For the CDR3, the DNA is TGCGCCAGCAGCTATGGGACTAGCCCAGATACGCAGTATTTT.